A single sample gave rise to the 21 T cell receptor beta chains below, sequenced in a study of control samples from healthy donors and cancer patients. The assay was immunoSEQ multiplex PCR, and TCRdb's table has in-frame clones only and misses some. The sample consists of tens of thousands of clones, 75% to 95% of them appearing once. The sample consisted of blood. All receptors come from a woman between 18 and 29 years old in good health.

This clone has more than one count but fewer than ten. The J gene is TRBJ1-2, the V gene TRBV5-6, with D unclear. Germline lookup yields CDR1 SGHDT and CDR2 YYEEEE. The CDR3 is 13 residues long. V lost 4 bases to trimming and J lost 7 bases, with 14 bases between them. The CDR3, as DNA: TGTGCCAGCAGCATGGACCCCGTCCGTGGCTACACCTTC. The encoded protein is CASSMDPVRGYTF.

This clone was picked up one time. DNA for the CDR3: TGTGCCAGCAGCGCCATAGACTCCTACGAAGTCACTGAAGCTTTCTTT. It translates to CASSAIDSYEVTEAFF. The chain employs TRBV5-5 and TRBJ1-1; D is ambiguous. Trimming removed 4 bases from V and 4 bases from J, with 20 bases in between. The CDR3 is 16 residues long. The germline CDR1 and CDR2 sequences are SGHKS and YYEKEE (reference sequence).

The sample holds one count of this clone. The chain carries TRBV7-2 and TRBJ2-7; D could derive from TRBD1 or TRBD2 (6 bases each). Germline V gives CDR1 SGHTA, CDR2 FQGNSA. With 3 bases removed from V and 2 bases from J, the gap between germline ends came to 14 bases. The CDR3 totals 15 residues. CDR3 nucleotides: TGTGCCAGCAGCTTGCTTGGAGGGGGAACCTACGAGCAGTACTTC. This codes for CASSLLGGGTYEQYF.

The count of this clone is one. Written as DNA, the CDR3 is TGTGCCATCCTCAGCAATGGGGGAGTTAACTATGGCTACACCTTC. The encoded protein is CAILSNGGVNYGYTF. The chain joins TRBV10-3 to TRBJ1-2; TRBD1 is a possible D gene (5 bases). V shed 8 bases and J shed 1 base, with 17 bases lying between them. This CDR3 is 15 amino acids long. Germline CDR1 ENHRY, CDR2 SYGVKD.

This rearrangement joins TRBV5-6 to TRBJ1-2, with D hard to call. The CDR3 has 15 amino acids. Germline loops: CDR1 SGHDT, CDR2 YYEEEE. V was clipped by 1 base and J by 0 bases, with 10 bases between them. For the CDR3, the DNA is TGTGCCAGCAGCTTGTCGCAGGTTACTAACTATGGCTACACCTTC. Translation: CASSLSQVTNYGYTF.

The chain employs TRBV20-1 and TRBJ2-7; no reliable D call. The CDR3 sequence is 12 residues long. The V end lost 3 bases, the J end lost 2 bases, and 8 bases lay between the germline ends. Per germline, CDR1 DFQATT and CDR2 SNEGSKA (reference sequence). This CDR3 is CSASSRTYEQYF. CDR3 in DNA: TGCAGTGCTAGTTCAAGAACCTACGAGCAGTACTTC.

J is TRBJ1-2 and V is TRBV27, with D possibly matching TRBD1 (6 bases). Trimming took 6 bases from V and 1 from J, leaving 6 bases between them. The CDR3 is made up of 12 amino acids. CDR1 is MNHEY, CDR2 SMNVEV, per germline (reference sequence). DNA for the CDR3: TGTGCCAGCAGACAGGGTAACTATGGCTACACCTTC. The encoded protein is CASRQGNYGYTF.

The chain has TRBV5-1 and TRBJ2-3; TRBD2 matches 11 bases. The CDR3 is 17 residues long. The germline V gene encodes CDR1 SGHRS and CDR2 YFSETQ. V dropped 0 bases and J dropped 5; count of bases not matched to a gene: 8. The CDR3 here is CASSLGLAGRERDTQYF. The CDR3 bases are TGCGCCAGCAGCTTGGGACTAGCGGGGAGAGAAAGAGATACGCAGTATTTT. The whole variable domain, remainder taken from reference TRBV5-1 and TRBJ2-3, is KAGVTQTPRYLIKTRGQQVTLSCSPISGHRSVSWYQQTPGQGLQFLFEYFSETQRNKGNFPGRFSGRQFSNSRSEMNVSTLELGDSALYLCASSLGLAGRERDTQYFGPGTRLTVL.

The chain recombines TRBV5-8 with TRBJ1-2; D might be TRBD1 (6 bases). Trimming cost V 4 bases and J 0 bases, with 10 bases left between them. The CDR3 has 14 amino acids. Germline CDR1 and CDR2: SGHTS and YDEGEE. In DNA, the CDR3 is TGTGCCAGCAGCATTGGACAGCCTAACTATGGCTACACCTTC. This encodes CASSIGQPNYGYTF.

The chain employs TRBV19 and TRBJ2-3; D unresolved. Trimming stripped 7 bases from V and 4 bases from J, with 12 bases between. CDR1 is LNHDA, CDR2 SQIVND, per germline (reference sequence). The CDR3 has 13 amino acids. CDR3 nucleotide sequence: TGTGCCAGTAAAACCGTGAGCGCAGATACGCAGTATTTT. Translating gives CASKTVSADTQYF.

The rearrangement uses TRBV7-3 and TRBJ2-2; D gene uncertain. The CDR3 is made up of 14 amino acids. Germline CDR1 and CDR2: SGHTA and FQGTGA. V lost 1 base and J 1 base, leaving 4 bases between the germline ends. CDR3 sequence reads: CASSLSGNTGELFF. CDR3 nucleotide sequence: TGTGCCAGCAGCTTAAGCGGGAACACCGGGGAGCTGTTTTTT. The complete variable domain, with remaining parts taken from reference TRBV7-3 and TRBJ2-2, reads GAGVSQTPSNKVTEKGKYVELRCDPISGHTALYWYRQSLGQGPEFLIYFQGTGAADDSGLPNDRFFAVRPEGSVSTLKIQRTERGDSAVYLCASSLSGNTGELFFGEGSRLTVL.

The rearrangement joins TRBV5-1 to TRBJ2-5; TRBD1 matches 8 bases. The V gene's germline CDR1 is SGHRS and CDR2 YFSETQ. V shed 4 bases and J 3 bases; nucleotides not matched to a gene: 11. The CDR3 is 16 residues long. As DNA, the CDR3 is TGCGCCAGCAGCCCTTTTCCGGACAGGGTTGAAGAGACCCAGTACTTC. The encoded protein is CASSPFPDRVEETQYF.

J is TRBJ1-3 and V is TRBV11-2; TRBD1 aligns across 10 bases. CDR3 size: 15 residues. V shed 5 bases and J 4 bases; nucleotides not matched to a gene: 5. Germline V CDR1 and CDR2: SGHAT, FQNNGV. The DNA for the CDR3 is TGTGCCAGCAGCCCCGACAGGGGGCTAGGAAACACCATATATTTT. Translation gives CASSPDRGLGNTIYF.

This sequence joins TRBV11-2 and TRBJ1-4; no reliable D call. The CDR3 runs 15 residues. Germline lookup yields CDR1 SGHAT and CDR2 FQNNGV. Between the trimmed V and J ends, which lost 3 bases and 0 bases, there was a span of 8 bases. The CDR3 DNA is TGTGCCAGCAGCTTTCGACCCGCAACTAATGAAAAACTGTTTTTT. Its translation: CASSFRPATNEKLFF.

The chain has TRBV6-5 and TRBJ2-7, with 7 positions matching TRBD1. Germline CDR1 MNHEY, CDR2 SVGAGI. The CDR3 spans 15 residues. V was clipped by 7 bases and J by 1 base; unmatched bases: 10. CDR3 nucleotide sequence: TGTGCCAGCAAGCTTCGGGACAGCGATTCCTACGAGCAGTACTTC. As protein: CASKLRDSDSYEQYF.

The chain uses TRBV4-1 and TRBJ1-1; 8 positions match TRBD1. The germline V gene has CDR1 MGHRA and CDR2 YSYEKL. Trimming at V came to 7 bases and at J to 1 base, leaving 11 bases not matched to a gene. CDR3 size: 16 residues. CDR3 residues: CASTRAGGIENTEAFF. The CDR3 DNA is TGCGCCAGCACGAGGGCAGGGGGCATCGAGAACACTGAAGCTTTCTTT.

The chain recombines TRBV5-1 with TRBJ1-2; D uncertain. V lost 4 bases to trimming and J lost 8 bases, with 12 bases between them. This CDR3 comprises 12 residues. Germline V gene lookup returns CDR1 SGHRS and CDR2 YFSETQ. The CDR3 reads CASSPGVGGYTF. CDR3 in DNA: TGCGCCAGCAGCCCCGGGGTTGGCGGCTACACCTTC.

V gene TRBV24-1 combines with J gene TRBJ2-5; the D is unclear. The CDR3 extends over 15 amino acids. Looked up from germline, CDR1 is KGHDR and CDR2 is SFDVKD. V was cut by 9 bases and J by 0 bases, with 16 bases left in between. CDR3 bases: TGTGCCACCGGTGCGTTGACGGAACACCAAGAGACCCAGTACTTC. Its translation: CATGALTEHQETQYF.

J is TRBJ2-1 and V is TRBV27, with D possibly matching TRBD2 (6 bases). CDR1 and CDR2 (germline): MNHEY, SMNVEV (reference sequence). The V gene lost 1 base and the J gene lost 0 bases, with 7 bases spanning the gap. The CDR3 runs to 15 residues. The CDR3 here is CASSLFGGSYNEQFF. The CDR3, as DNA: TGTGCCAGCAGTTTATTCGGGGGCTCCTACAATGAGCAGTTCTTC.

The V and J genes are TRBV4-1 and TRBJ2-3; D is possibly TRBD1 or TRBD2 (5 bases each). The CDR3 sequence is 13 residues long. The germline V gene has CDR1 MGHRA and CDR2 YSYEKL. Trimming removed 0 bases at V and 4 bases at J, with 5 bases between. CDR3 protein: CASSQEGADTQYF. In DNA form, the CDR3 reads TGCGCCAGCAGCCAAGAGGGGGCAGATACGCAGTATTTT.

The chain recombines TRBV11-3 with TRBJ1-1, with D possibly being TRBD1 (5 bases). The germline gives CDR1 SGHNT, CDR2 YENEEA. The V gene lost 5 bases and the J gene lost 11 bases, with 15 bases spanning the gap. This CDR3 spans 12 amino acids. CDR3 sequence: CASSPGMGGAFF. The CDR3 DNA is TGTGCCAGCAGCCCGGGTATGGGGGGGGCTTTCTTT.